This T cell receptor (beta chain) was sequenced in a study of cytomegalovirus exposure and HLA in healthy donors. Findings and limits, study-wide: While the bulk of TCR sequences proved rare, some public TCRs turned up in many donors.

V lost 0 bases, J lost 7 bases, and 6 bases lay in between. The CDR3 has 13 residues. The germline V gene encodes CDR1 SGHAT and CDR2 FQNNGV. For this clone: Its specificity is not known.

The PCR made use of 60 Vbeta and 13 Jbeta primers. Assay used: immunoSEQ multiplex PCR; TCRdb lists only in-frame clones, some missing. The top ten hold over 12% of the sample, which has 150,000 to 200,000 clones, around 79% seen once. The TCR originated in a man aged 50-59 years in good health and CMV-seropositive. The chain has TRBV11-2 and TRBJ2-2; tentatively, D is TRBD2 (5 bases). Material for sequencing was PBMCs. The DNA of the CDR3 is TGTGCCAGCAGCTTAGATCGGGGCGGGGAGCTGTTTTTT. Residues: CASSLDRGGELFF.